Presented here are 10 T cell receptor beta chains from one specimen sequenced in a study of T cell repertoires in cytomegalovirus infection. TCRdb itself ran the reads through MiXCR, one entry per CDR3 protein. The sample has around 300,000 distinct CDR3 sequences, just under 25% seen once. These TCRs are of unknown antigen specificity. The sequenced sample was cultured PBMCs, obtained from culture after CMV antigen stimulation. The receptors here all came from a human donor in good health (CMV status not recorded). Some clones in this sample may be carry-over from other donors' samples.

The gene calls are TRBV20-1 and TRBJ2-1; D is uncertain. V was cut by 4 bases and J by 0 bases, with 10 bases left in between. Germline lookup yields CDR1 DFQATT and CDR2 SNEGSKA (reference sequence). The CDR3 spans 14 residues. The CDR3 DNA is TGCAGTGCTACGGGCCACAGCTCCTACAATGAGCAGTTCTTC. Its translation: CSATGHSSYNEQFF.

This clonotype was picked up one time. The chain combines TRBV18 with TRBJ2-6; either TRBD1 or TRBD2 may supply D (5 bases each). V was cut by 3 bases and J by 2 bases, with 11 bases left in between. Germline CDR1 KGHSH, CDR2 LQKENI. This CDR3 is built from 16 residues. CDR3 region: CASSPYTGPGANVLTF. DNA for the CDR3: TGTGCCAGCTCACCCTACACGGGGCCTGGGGCCAACGTCCTGACTTTC. The complete variable domain, with remaining parts taken from reference TRBV18 and TRBJ2-6, reads NAGVMQNPRHLVRRRGQEARLRCSPMKGHSHVYWYRQLPEEGLKFMVYLQKENIIDESGMPKERFSAEFPKEGPSILRIQQVVRGDSAAYFCASSPYTGPGANVLTFGAGSRLTVL.

This clonotype was seen more than once but under ten times. This chain uses TRBV6-2 or TRBV6-3 with TRBJ2-7; D remains unclear. V was clipped by 3 bases and J by 3 bases, with 9 bases between them. The CDR3 spans 13 residues. Germline assignment: CDR1 MNHEY and CDR2 SVGEGT. The CDR3 DNA reads TGTGCCAGCAGTTATCCGACCATCTACGAGCAGTACTTC. It encodes CASSYPTIYEQYF.

The rearrangement joins TRBV7-2 to TRBJ1-2; 8 positions agree with TRBD1. The trim removed 5 bases at V and 8 bases at J, leaving 4 bases unmatched. The CDR3 has 12 amino acids. From germline, CDR1 is SGHTA and CDR2 FQGNSA. This CDR3 is CASSGDRLGYTF. The CDR3 bases are TGTGCCAGCAGCGGGGACAGGCTCGGCTACACCTTC.

This chain links TRBV6-6 with TRBJ2-4; D is undetermined. CDR1 MNHNY and CDR2 SVGAGI come from the germline V gene (reference sequence). Trimming took off 7 bases at V and 1 base at J, with 17 bases between the two ends. CDR3 length: 16 amino acids. The CDR3 DNA reads TGTGCCAGCACTTCGGATCTACTCGGGGCCAAAAACATTCAGTACTTC. Translating gives CASTSDLLGAKNIQYF.

As regards this clonotype: A much larger clone differs from this one at a single base, so this may be a read error. DNA of the CDR3: TGTGACAGCAGCTTAGCTGGCGGCGGGGAGCTGTTTTTT. Protein: CDSSLAGGGELFF. The chain links TRBV7-2 to TRBJ2-2; no definite D call. The CDR3 extends over 13 amino acids. Germline V CDR1 and CDR2: SGHTA, FQGNSA.

This clonotype was counted many times. This chain connects TRBV7-6 to TRBJ2-1; the match to TRBD2 covers 8 bases. The germline V gene has CDR1 SGHVS and CDR2 FNYEAQ. Unmatched junction bases numbered 7, after V lost 1 base and J lost 5 bases. CDR3 length: 16 amino acids. The CDR3 nucleotides are TGTGCCAGCAGCTTAGGCCAAGGACTAGCCGACAATGAGCAGTTCTTC. The encoded protein is CASSLGQGLADNEQFF.

The chain joins TRBV4-2 to TRBJ1-3; tentative D call: TRBD1 (5 bases). The CDR3 is 15 amino acids. V was shortened by 1 base and J by 0 bases, with 7 bases between the two germline ends. Per the germline V gene, CDR1 is LGHNA and CDR2 is YNFKEQ. CDR3 bases: TGTGCCAGCAGCCAAGTGGACAACTCTGGAAACACCATATATTTT. Amino acid sequence: CASSQVDNSGNTIYF.

This clonotype was seen once. The chain combines TRBV20-1 with TRBJ1-2, with D hard to call. This CDR3 is built from 16 residues. Germline CDR1 is DFQATT and CDR2 is SNEGSKA (reference sequence). Trimming left V 5 bases short and J 2 bases short, with 21 bases between. Written as DNA, the CDR3 is TGCAGTGCTCCACATGCTACGGCAGAGATGAACTATGGCTACACCTTC. As protein: CSAPHATAEMNYGYTF.

As concerns this clonotype: The junction departs from the called germline gene at one end, perhaps through a read error. The V gene is TRBV29-1, the J gene TRBJ1-2; the D gene is possibly TRBD1 (6 bases). This CDR3 has 15 amino acids. Per the germline V gene, CDR1 is SQVTM and CDR2 is ANQGSEA. DNA of the CDR3: TGCAGCGTCCCCCTGACACAGGGACCTAACTATGGCTACAACTTC. Encoded protein: CSVPLTQGPNYGYNF.